This entry features one T cell receptor beta chain sequence. Just one base apart from a much larger clone, this may be a read error. TCRdb itself ran the RACE reads through MiXCR, one entry per CDR3 protein. This repertoire shows some 110,000 distinct CDR3 sequences, approximately 10% found once; its top ten account for around 2.4%. This sample is drawn from a study of human T cells and chemical hapten exposure. Trimming pared 5 bases from V and 10 bases from J, leaving 15 bases between. CDR3 length equals 13 residues. Time point described: patch test 3, about 24 weeks after DPC sensitization. Treatment: therapeutic diphenylcyclopropenone sensitization with weekly scalp DPC.

The J gene is TRBJ2-1, the V gene TRBV12-3 or TRBV12-4; tentatively, D is TRBD2 (6 bases). Sequencing used whole blood, obtained in connection with sensitization to the hapten diphenylcyclopropenone (DPC). This receptor was taken from a woman in her fifties or sixties with alopecia areata. Some clones in this sample may be carry-over from other donors' samples. In nucleotides, the CDR3 is TGTGCCAGCAGTGTCGGGACTTGGGGAGAGCAGTTCTTC. This sequence encodes CASSVGTWGEQFF.